The rows below give T cell receptor beta chains drawn from one sample of a study of T-cell reconstitution after alpha-beta-depleted transplantation in children. TCRdb re-analysed the PCR reads in MiXCR, keeping a single row per CDR3 protein. The sample records about 600,000 distinct CDR3 sequences, under 30% being singletons. Here the sequenced sample was PBMCs, mostly from graft donor cells, taken 360 days after TCRalphabeta/CD19-depleted stem cell transplant. Receptor source: a boy in the first two years of life who had a stem cell transplant for acute myeloid leukemia, so the T cells may come from the graft donor. Both conserved end residues are part of each CDR3. The order of the fields is V gene, CDR3 length, clone size, J gene, D gene, CDR3 protein, CDR3 DNA. A D gene is named only where the DNA matches it firmly. Only part of the rows carry a size: once, few, many, or a class if the clone is expanded.

V: TRBV20-1; length: 20; size: few; J: TRBJ2-3; D: TRBD2; CDR3: CSASLAGTSGGPLPTDTQYF; DNA: TGCAGTGCTAGTCTGGCCGGGACTAGCGGGGGGCCACTTCCGACAGATACGCAGTATTTT
V: TRBV20-1; length: 14; size: -; J: TRBJ1-3; D: -; CDR3: CSAGDPSSGNTIYF; DNA: TGCAGTGCCGGGGACCCTAGCTCTGGAAACACCATATATTTT
V: TRBV5-1; length: 14; size: many; J: TRBJ2-1; D: -; CDR3: CASSLGDSYNEQFF; DNA: TGCGCCAGCAGCTTGGGGGACTCCTACAATGAGCAGTTCTTC
V: TRBV20-1; length: 15; size: few; J: TRBJ2-3; D: TRBD2; CDR3: CSAPLRLAGGYTQYF; DNA: TGCAGTGCACCGCTTCGACTAGCGGGGGGTTATACGCAGTATTTT
V: TRBV7-7; length: 16; size: many; J: TRBJ2-7; D: -; CDR3: CASSSGGGQITYGQYF; DNA: TGTGCCAGCAGCTCAGGGGGGGGACAGATAACCTACGGGCAGTACTTC
V: TRBV12-3/TRBV12-4; length: 15; size: -; J: TRBJ2-4; D: -; CDR3: CASSPSHGSKNIQYF; DNA: TGTGCCAGCAGTCCCAGCCACGGGTCCAAAAACATTCAGTACTTC
V: TRBV6-2/TRBV6-3; length: 14; size: few; J: TRBJ2-1; D: -; CDR3: CASSPSGSYNEQFF; DNA: TGTGCCAGCAGTCCCAGCGGCTCCTACAATGAGCAGTTCTTC
V: TRBV6-2/TRBV6-3; length: 14; size: -; J: TRBJ2-1; D: TRBD2; CDR3: CASSAAGVYNEQFF; DNA: TGTGCCAGCAGCGCGGCGGGGGTCTACAATGAGCAGTTCTTC
V: TRBV7-9; length: 18; size: many; J: TRBJ2-5; D: -; CDR3: CASSLSLDDTGLQETQYF; DNA: TGTGCCAGCAGCTTAAGCCTGGATGATACAGGCCTCCAAGAGACCCAGTACTTC
V: TRBV20-1; length: 14; size: many; J: TRBJ2-1; D: -; CDR3: CSARVKQGVNEQFF; DNA: TGCAGTGCTAGAGTAAAGCAGGGTGTAAATGAGCAGTTCTTC
V: TRBV27; length: 17; size: -; J: TRBJ2-7; D: TRBD1; CDR3: CASSLNTGGTGFHEQYF; DNA: TGTGCCAGCAGTTTAAATACCGGCGGGACAGGGTTCCACGAGCAGTACTTC
V: TRBV2; length: 17; size: -; J: TRBJ2-1; D: TRBD2; CDR3: CASSRTSGGIRKDEQFF; DNA: TGTGCCAGCAGTCGGACTAGCGGGGGCATTCGTAAGGATGAGCAGTTCTTC
V: TRBV2; length: 15; size: -; J: TRBJ1-5; D: TRBD1; CDR3: CASKKTGGTNQPQHF; DNA: TGTGCCAGCAAGAAGACAGGGGGAACCAATCAGCCCCAGCATTTT
V: TRBV5-6; length: 14; size: few; J: TRBJ2-2; D: -; CDR3: CASRRSIGTGELFF; DNA: TGTGCCAGCCGGAGGTCGATAGGAACCGGGGAGCTGTTTTTT
V: TRBV29-1; length: 12; size: -; J: TRBJ2-3; D: -; CDR3: CSHRTLSDTQYF; DNA: TGCAGCCATCGGACCCTTTCAGATACGCAGTATTTT
V: TRBV27; length: 13; size: few; J: TRBJ2-5; D: -; CDR3: CASWSGLEETQYF; DNA: TGTGCCAGCTGGTCGGGGCTGGAAGAGACCCAGTACTTC
V: TRBV29-1; length: 12; size: few; J: TRBJ2-1; D: TRBD1; CDR3: CSVDPYGTVLFF; DNA: TGCAGCGTTGATCCCTACGGGACAGTTCTGTTCTTC
V: TRBV12-3/TRBV12-4; length: 14; size: few; J: TRBJ2-5; D: -; CDR3: CASSSFTRTETQYF; DNA: TGTGCCAGCAGTTCATTCACCCGCACAGAGACCCAGTACTTC
V: TRBV11-2; length: 15; size: once; J: TRBJ2-2; D: TRBD1; CDR3: CASSRGDRTGLELFF; DNA: TGTGCCAGCAGCCGAGGAGATAGGACAGGGTTGGAGCTGTTTTTT
V: TRBV5-1; length: 13; size: many; J: TRBJ1-1; D: -; CDR3: CASSLGGSTEAFF; DNA: TGCGCCAGCAGCTTGGGGGGGAGCACTGAAGCTTTCTTT
V: TRBV7-9; length: 12; size: many; J: TRBJ2-7; D: -; CDR3: CASSVGWDEQYF; DNA: TGTGCCAGCAGCGTCGGGTGGGACGAGCAGTACTTC
V: TRBV3-1; length: 18; size: many; J: TRBJ2-2; D: -; CDR3: CASSQESLGAVNTGELFF; DNA: TGTGCCAGCAGCCAAGAATCCCTAGGTGCGGTGAACACCGGGGAGCTGTTTTTT
V: TRBV12-3/TRBV12-4; length: 15; size: -; J: TRBJ2-1; D: TRBD1; CDR3: CASSFRTGPHNEQFF; DNA: TGTGCCAGCAGTTTTAGGACAGGGCCTCACAATGAGCAGTTCTTC
V: TRBV7-2; length: 16; size: -; J: TRBJ1-2; D: TRBD1; CDR3: CASSLTPTGASYGYTF; DNA: TGTGCCAGCAGCTTGACGCCGACAGGGGCCAGCTATGGCTACACCTTC
V: TRBV27; length: 15; size: -; J: TRBJ2-7; D: TRBD1; CDR3: CASSFSETGHYEQYF; DNA: TGTGCCAGCAGTTTCTCCGAGACAGGGCACTACGAGCAGTACTTC
V: TRBV20-1; length: 12; size: -; J: TRBJ1-6; D: -; CDR3: CSARVGNSPLHF; DNA: TGCAGTGCTAGAGTGGGGAATTCACCCCTCCACTTT
V: TRBV20-1; length: 15; size: few; J: TRBJ2-3; D: TRBD1; CDR3: CSARDYRGEADTQYF; DNA: TGCAGTGCTAGAGACTACAGGGGGGAAGCAGATACGCAGTATTTT
V: TRBV20-1; length: 14; size: few; J: TRBJ2-1; D: TRBD2; CDR3: CSAKRGYNEQSQFF; DNA: TGCAGTGCAAAGCGGGGATACAATGAGCAGTCCCAGTTCTTC
V: TRBV28; length: 15; size: few; J: TRBJ1-1; D: -; CDR3: CASSLGPTLGTEAFF; DNA: TGTGCCAGCAGTCTCGGCCCGACCCTGGGCACTGAAGCTTTCTTT
V: TRBV20-1; length: 13; size: many; J: TRBJ1-1; D: -; CDR3: CSARDRRAGEAFF; DNA: TGCAGTGCTAGAGATAGAAGGGCCGGTGAAGCTTTCTTT
V: TRBV29-1; length: 16; size: -; J: TRBJ1-5; D: TRBD1; CDR3: CSVLGSDRDGNQPQHF; DNA: TGCAGCGTTTTAGGAAGTGACAGGGATGGCAATCAGCCCCAGCATTTT